This is a list of T cell receptor beta chains from one sample in a study of Graves' ophthalmopathy and Graves' hyperthyroidism. Each CDR3 protein gets one entry after TCRdb re-called the multiplex PCR reads with MiXCR. Of more than 550,000 distinct CDR3 sequences in the sample, over 40% were seen once. The source material was peripheral blood. The receptor set was obtained from an adult man with Graves' ophthalmopathy. Each CDR3 is given with its conserved first and last residue. The order of the fields is J gene, clone size, D gene, V gene, CDR3 DNA, CDR3 protein. A D gene is named only where the DNA matches it firmly. Clone size is not always given. Where it is, it says once, few, many or a class for expanded clones.

j_gene: TRBJ1-4
abundance: many
d_gene: NA
v_gene: TRBV7-8
CDR3nt: TGTGCCAGCAGCTTAGTAGGGGCGGCGGAAAAACTGTTTTTT
CDR3aa: CASSLVGAAEKLFF

j_gene: TRBJ2-6
abundance: NA
d_gene: NA
v_gene: TRBV25-1
CDR3nt: TGCGCCAGCAGCTTGACGCTCTCTGGGGCCAACGTCCCGACTTTC
CDR3aa: CASSLTLSGANVPTF

j_gene: TRBJ2-3
abundance: few
d_gene: TRBD2
v_gene: TRBV25-1
CDR3nt: TGTGCCAGCAGTGCAACACTGGGACTAGCGGGAGGGGATCGGATCAGCACAGATACGCAGTATTTT
CDR3aa: CASSATLGLAGGDRISTDTQYF

j_gene: TRBJ2-5
abundance: many
d_gene: NA
v_gene: TRBV7-3
CDR3nt: TGTGCCAGCAGCCCCGGGTCCCCTGGGGAGACCCAGTACTTC
CDR3aa: CASSPGSPGETQYF

j_gene: TRBJ1-1
abundance: many
d_gene: NA
v_gene: TRBV5-1
CDR3nt: TGCGCCAGCAGCTTGGATTGGGGTACCGAAGCTTTCTTT
CDR3aa: CASSLDWGTEAFF

j_gene: TRBJ1-2
abundance: many
d_gene: NA
v_gene: TRBV19
CDR3nt: TGTGCCAGTAGTCCCACGGGGCCCTCTAACTATGGCTACACCTTC
CDR3aa: CASSPTGPSNYGYTF

j_gene: TRBJ2-2
abundance: many
d_gene: NA
v_gene: TRBV24-1
CDR3nt: TGTGCCACCAGTCCTGGACAACTTACCGGGGAGCTGTTTTTT
CDR3aa: CATSPGQLTGELFF

j_gene: TRBJ2-5
abundance: few
d_gene: NA
v_gene: TRBV12-3/TRBV12-4
CDR3nt: TGTGCCAGCAGCCGACTAGTTTCCCAAGAGACCCAGTACTTC
CDR3aa: CASSRLVSQETQYF

j_gene: TRBJ2-7
abundance: many
d_gene: TRBD1
v_gene: TRBV10-3
CDR3nt: TGTGCCATCAGATCCCGGGACAGGGACTACGAGCAGTACTTC
CDR3aa: CAIRSRDRDYEQYF

j_gene: TRBJ1-1
abundance: NA
d_gene: TRBD1
v_gene: TRBV11-2
CDR3nt: TGTGCCAGCAGCTTAGTCCCACTCAGGGGGCCCACTGAAGCTTTCTTT
CDR3aa: CASSLVPLRGPTEAFF

j_gene: TRBJ1-5
abundance: few
d_gene: TRBD1
v_gene: TRBV12-3/TRBV12-4
CDR3nt: TGTGCCAGCACAACCACTAGGACAGGGGGCAATCAGCCCCAGCATTTT
CDR3aa: CASTTTRTGGNQPQHF

j_gene: TRBJ2-7
abundance: many
d_gene: TRBD2
v_gene: TRBV20-1
CDR3nt: TGCAGTGCTAGTCCCGTCGGGAGGGCATACGAGCAGTACTTC
CDR3aa: CSASPVGRAYEQYF

j_gene: TRBJ2-5
abundance: many
d_gene: NA
v_gene: TRBV5-1
CDR3nt: TGCGCCAGCAGCCATACGGGGGTGGAGACCCAGTACTTC
CDR3aa: CASSHTGVETQYF

j_gene: TRBJ2-2
abundance: NA
d_gene: NA
v_gene: TRBV11-2
CDR3nt: TGTGCCAGCAGCTTGGAATTCGATCCCGGGGAGCTGTTTTTT
CDR3aa: CASSLEFDPGELFF

j_gene: TRBJ2-7
abundance: many
d_gene: NA
v_gene: TRBV25-1
CDR3nt: TGTGCCAGCAGTGCCCCGGGGCAGGGCTACTACGAGCAGTACTTC
CDR3aa: CASSAPGQGYYEQYF

j_gene: TRBJ2-2
abundance: NA
d_gene: NA
v_gene: TRBV24-1
CDR3nt: TGTGCCACCAGTGATTCGGCCACCGGGGAGCTGTTTTTT
CDR3aa: CATSDSATGELFF

j_gene: TRBJ1-4
abundance: many
d_gene: TRBD1
v_gene: TRBV7-6
CDR3nt: TGTGCCAGCAGCCCCGGGACAGGGGTACCGAATGAAAAACTGTTTTTT
CDR3aa: CASSPGTGVPNEKLFF

j_gene: TRBJ2-5
abundance: NA
d_gene: NA
v_gene: TRBV25-1
CDR3nt: TGTGCCAACGGAATGACAGACCAAGAGACCCAGTACTTC
CDR3aa: CANGMTDQETQYF

j_gene: TRBJ1-2
abundance: many
d_gene: NA
v_gene: TRBV9
CDR3nt: TGTGCCAGCAGCCCTGGACAGATGGGTGGCTACACCTTC
CDR3aa: CASSPGQMGGYTF

j_gene: TRBJ1-1
abundance: NA
d_gene: TRBD1
v_gene: TRBV20-1
CDR3nt: TGCAGTGCTAGGAGGTCGGACAGGGAAGGCACTGAAGCTTTCTTT
CDR3aa: CSARRSDREGTEAFF

j_gene: TRBJ2-7
abundance: few
d_gene: NA
v_gene: TRBV4-3
CDR3nt: TGCGCCAGCAGCCAAGCGGGGTCTCGAGTGCAGTACTTC
CDR3aa: CASSQAGSRVQYF

j_gene: TRBJ1-5
abundance: many
d_gene: NA
v_gene: TRBV24-1
CDR3nt: TGTGCCACCAGTGACCCCGCAGGTCAGCCCCAGCATTTT
CDR3aa: CATSDPAGQPQHF

j_gene: TRBJ2-6
abundance: many
d_gene: NA
v_gene: TRBV5-5
CDR3nt: TGTGCCACCAGCGTAAGCTCTGGGGCCAACGTCCTGACTTTC
CDR3aa: CATSVSSGANVLTF

j_gene: TRBJ1-2
abundance: many
d_gene: NA
v_gene: TRBV2
CDR3nt: TGTGCCAGCAGTCCAAGCTTCGACTATGGCTACACCTTC
CDR3aa: CASSPSFDYGYTF

j_gene: TRBJ2-5
abundance: many
d_gene: TRBD2
v_gene: TRBV4-2
CDR3nt: TGTGCCAGCAGCCAAGATGGAGCGGGAGGGCAAGAGACCCAGTACTTC
CDR3aa: CASSQDGAGGQETQYF

j_gene: TRBJ2-6
abundance: NA
d_gene: TRBD1
v_gene: TRBV29-1
CDR3nt: TGCAGCGTTCACAGACAGGGACCTCAGAACACTGAAGCTTTC
CDR3aa: CSVHRQGPQNTEAF

j_gene: TRBJ2-6
abundance: few
d_gene: NA
v_gene: TRBV6-1
CDR3nt: TGTGCCAGCAGTGTGGACGTCTCTGGGGCCAACGTCCTGACTTTC
CDR3aa: CASSVDVSGANVLTF

j_gene: TRBJ1-1
abundance: many
d_gene: NA
v_gene: TRBV20-1
CDR3nt: TGCAGCTGTGTAAGAGCAGCGGACGACACTGAAGCTTTCTTT
CDR3aa: CSCVRAADDTEAFF

j_gene: TRBJ1-1
abundance: NA
d_gene: NA
v_gene: TRBV25-1
CDR3nt: TGTGCCTGCAGTGCGAGGCCCAGGGTGCTTACTGAAGCTTTCTTT
CDR3aa: CACSARPRVLTEAFF

j_gene: TRBJ1-5
abundance: NA
d_gene: NA
v_gene: TRBV6-5
CDR3nt: TGTGCCAGCAGTTACTCGGGAGGGGATCATCAGCCCCAGCATTTT
CDR3aa: CASSYSGGDHQPQHF

j_gene: TRBJ2-2
abundance: few
d_gene: NA
v_gene: TRBV5-1
CDR3nt: TGCGCCAGCAGCCTTCGCAGGGGTAACGGGGAGCTGTTTTTT
CDR3aa: CASSLRRGNGELFF

j_gene: TRBJ1-5
abundance: NA
d_gene: TRBD1
v_gene: TRBV19
CDR3nt: TGTGCCAGCCAAATTCGGACAGGGCCGAATCAGCCCCAGCATTTT
CDR3aa: CASQIRTGPNQPQHF

j_gene: TRBJ1-2
abundance: NA
d_gene: TRBD1
v_gene: TRBV7-9
CDR3nt: TGTGCCAGCAGCCCCTTAGTTAGGGGGCCCGGCTATGGCTACACCTTC
CDR3aa: CASSPLVRGPGYGYTF

j_gene: TRBJ1-2
abundance: NA
d_gene: TRBD1
v_gene: TRBV10-3
CDR3nt: TGTGCCATCAGTGAGAAGGGGACAGCGGGTGGCTACACCTTC
CDR3aa: CAISEKGTAGGYTF

j_gene: TRBJ1-4
abundance: many
d_gene: NA
v_gene: TRBV2
CDR3nt: TGTGCCAGCAGTTTCCTCCGCGAACTGTTTTTT
CDR3aa: CASSFLRELFF

j_gene: TRBJ1-5
abundance: NA
d_gene: NA
v_gene: TRBV24-1
CDR3nt: TGTGCCACCAGTGACCCTCTCGAGACCCAGCATTTT
CDR3aa: CATSDPLETQHF

j_gene: TRBJ1-1
abundance: NA
d_gene: NA
v_gene: TRBV29-1
CDR3nt: TGCAGCGCCCGTGACTTGGCAGCGATGAACACTGAAGCTTTCTTT
CDR3aa: CSARDLAAMNTEAFF

j_gene: TRBJ2-2
abundance: many
d_gene: NA
v_gene: TRBV2
CDR3nt: TGTGCTTCCAGGAATCAGGGCGGGGAGCTGTTTTTT
CDR3aa: CASRNQGGELFF

j_gene: TRBJ2-7
abundance: many
d_gene: NA
v_gene: TRBV2
CDR3nt: TGTGCCAGTAACCAGGGTTTTGGAAACTACGAGCAGTACTTC
CDR3aa: CASNQGFGNYEQYF

j_gene: TRBJ1-6
abundance: many
d_gene: TRBD1
v_gene: TRBV2
CDR3nt: TGTGCCAGCAGTGACGTGTTCAGGGGGGATTCACCCCTCCACTTT
CDR3aa: CASSDVFRGDSPLHF

j_gene: TRBJ2-5
abundance: few
d_gene: NA
v_gene: TRBV7-9
CDR3nt: TGTGCCAGCAGCTTAAGGTTTTCCGTTTATATGGGGGAGACCCAGTACTTC
CDR3aa: CASSLRFSVYMGETQYF

j_gene: TRBJ2-5
abundance: NA
d_gene: TRBD1
v_gene: TRBV5-1
CDR3nt: TGCGCCAGCAGCTTCACAGGGGACGTCCATTCCGGGGAGCAGTACTTC
CDR3aa: CASSFTGDVHSGEQYF

j_gene: TRBJ1-2
abundance: NA
d_gene: NA
v_gene: TRBV25-1
CDR3nt: TGTGCCAGTTCACCCCCCTGGGACGGCTACACCTTC
CDR3aa: CASSPPWDGYTF

j_gene: TRBJ2-5
abundance: NA
d_gene: NA
v_gene: TRBV3-1
CDR3nt: TGTGCCAGCAGCCAAGTTATCGTCCGGGGGCATCAAGAGACCCAGTACTTC
CDR3aa: CASSQVIVRGHQETQYF

j_gene: TRBJ2-5
abundance: NA
d_gene: NA
v_gene: TRBV12-3/TRBV12-4
CDR3nt: TGTGCCAGCAGTTTTTTCCGAGGGCGGGAGACCCAGTACTTC
CDR3aa: CASSFFRGRETQYF

j_gene: TRBJ2-5
abundance: many
d_gene: NA
v_gene: TRBV10-3
CDR3nt: TGTGCCATCAGGGGGGGGACAAACCCAGAGACCCAGTACTTC
CDR3aa: CAIRGGTNPETQYF

j_gene: TRBJ2-5
abundance: once
d_gene: TRBD2
v_gene: TRBV29-1
CDR3nt: TGCAGCGTTGGACTAGCGGGCAACCAAGAGACCCAGTACTTC
CDR3aa: CSVGLAGNQETQYF